This T cell receptor (beta chain) was recovered during a study of early T cells in non-severe SARS-CoV-2 infection. The wider study: Sequencing targeted bulk RNA from unsorted whole blood, leaving chains unpaired. General study findings and limits: VDJdb matches were skewed toward anti-spike CD8 T cell responses.

The CDR3 runs 16 residues. The germline V gene encodes CDR1 MNHEY and CDR2 SMNVEV (reference sequence). The ends were cut back, 5 bases at V and 3 bases at J, with 18 bases in the middle. The TCR library protocol was used to attach unique molecular identifiers. These identifiers were attached to individual cDNA molecules. TCRdb re-derived calls from the 5' RACE reads in MiXCR, one entry per CDR3 protein. The repertoire has 63,000 or so distinct CDR3 sequences, around 10% of them found once; the top ten carry 5% to 7%. This clonotype was seen repeatedly, ten times or more. Its antigen is unidentified. This sequence originates from an adult who was a healthcare worker with PCR-confirmed SARS-CoV-2 infection or an uninfected control (not recorded which). Sequences were derived from whole blood, sampled at baseline. The V call is TRBV27, the J call TRBJ2-3; D could derive from TRBD1 or TRBD2 (5 bases each). This CDR3 reads CASSAQWGTVTDTQYF. In nucleotides, the CDR3 is TGTGCCAGCAGTGCCCAGTGGGGGACGGTGACAGATACGCAGTATTTT.